This T cell receptor beta chain was captured by sequencing in a study of T cell clonotyping in hematopoietic cell transplantation. The CDR3 covers 16 residues. V lost 5 bases and J 5 bases, leaving 21 bases between the germline ends. The germline gives CDR1 LNHDA, CDR2 SQIVND (reference sequence). Repertoires were generated with immunoSEQ multiplex PCR, while TCRdb's copy carries only in-frame clones and drops some. The sample comprises some 9,700 clones, about 97% of which are singletons, and 2.4% rests with the top ten. The receptor comes from a male patient aged 55 to 70 who had an allogeneic stem cell transplant from a related donor, so the T cells may come from the graft donor. Some clones in this sample may be carry-over from other donors' samples. The chain recombines TRBV19 with TRBJ2-5, with D possibly called TRBD1 or TRBD2 (5 bases each). This specimen consisted of peripheral blood mononuclear cells, obtained 100 days after allogeneic stem cell transplant. CDR3 in DNA: TGTGCCAGTAGTTCAACACCGGGACCTCGGCCGGAGACCCAGTACTTC. Amino acid sequence: CASSSTPGPRPETQYF.